Presented here are 2 T cell receptor beta chains from one specimen sequenced in a study of blood T cell repertoires in COVID-19. TCRdb's copy holds only in-frame clones and misses some; the assay was immunoSEQ multiplex PCR. The table includes around 300,000 clones, roughly 87% detected once. Sequencing input: peripheral blood. The receptors were sampled from a man aged 50 to 59 with active or convalescent COVID-19.

Comments on this clone: One end of the junction varies from germline; a read error may be responsible. The chain recombines TRBV12-3 or TRBV12-4 with TRBJ1-1; unclear D gene. The length of the CDR3 is 13 residues. CDR3 bases: TGTGCCAGCAGTTTACCGGGGAACTCTGAAGCTTTCTTT. Translating gives CASSLPGNSEAFF.

The chain links TRBV30 to TRBJ1-1, with D maybe TRBD1 (5 bases). Trimming pared 4 bases from V and 1 base from J, leaving 13 bases between. The CDR3 is 14 amino acids. Germline loops: CDR1 GTSNPN, CDR2 SVGIG (reference sequence). CDR3 nucleotides: TGTGCCTGGAATCCCGGGGGTCCGAACACTGAAGCTTTCTTT. Translated: CAWNPGGPNTEAFF.